These 5 T cell receptor beta chains were sequenced from one sample in a study of blood T cell repertoires in COVID-19. The method was immunoSEQ multiplex PCR; TCRdb's version includes in-frame clones alone and lacks a portion of them. This sample carries under 200,000 clones, roughly 83% of them seen once, and the ten largest clones take roughly 2.9%. The sequenced sample consisted of peripheral blood. The receptors were gathered from a woman aged 55-69 years with acute or convalescent COVID-19.

This clone was seen once. CDR3 coding DNA: TGCGCCAGCAGCCGGGTGGGTTATAACGAGCAGTACTTC. Its translation is CASSRVGYNEQYF. The chain couples TRBV5-1 to TRBJ2-7; D is ambiguous. Germline V CDR1 and CDR2: SGHRS, YFSETQ. This CDR3 is 13 amino acids long. V was cut by 4 bases and J by 5 bases, with 13 bases left in between. Combining the CDR3 with reference TRBV5-1 and TRBJ2-7 gives the whole variable domain KAGVTQTPRYLIKTRGQQVTLSCSPISGHRSVSWYQQTPGQGLQFLFEYFSETQRNKGNFPGRFSGRQFSNSRSEMNVSTLELGDSALYLCASSRVGYNEQYFGPGTRLTVT.

J is TRBJ1-2 and V is TRBV10-2, with D unclear. Germline CDR1 reads WSHSY; CDR2 reads SAAADI. The CDR3 consists of 13 residues. V dropped 3 bases and J dropped 3 bases, with 8 bases sitting between them. Here the CDR3 reads CASSDSGYYGYTF. In nucleotides, the CDR3 is TGCGCCAGCAGTGATTCAGGCTACTATGGCTACACCTTC.

The chain recombines TRBV7-2 with TRBJ2-7, with D possibly TRBD1 on 6 matching bases. This CDR3 is 14 amino acids long. The V end lost 1 base, the J end lost 4 bases, and 11 bases lay between the germline ends. In germline, CDR1 is SGHTA, CDR2 FQGNSA. The chain's CDR3 is CASSLGGTKYEQYF. The CDR3 DNA is TGTGCCAGCAGCTTAGGTGGGACAAAGTACGAGCAGTACTTC.

This chain uses TRBV27 with TRBJ2-2; 7 bases align to TRBD1. Germline V gives CDR1 MNHEY, CDR2 SMNVEV (reference sequence). V gave up 5 bases and J gave up 11 bases; unmatched junction bases: 11. CDR3 length: 14 amino acids. In nucleotides, the CDR3 is TGTGCCAGCAGTGCACACAGGGGTATTAAAGAGCTGTTTTTT. Protein sequence: CASSAHRGIKELFF.

The chain uses TRBV12-5 and TRBJ1-5; 7 positions match TRBD1. The CDR3 extends over 15 amino acids. Germline V gene lookup returns CDR1 LGHNT and CDR2 FRNRAP. Trimming took 1 base from V and 2 from J; bases not matched to a gene: 2. CDR3 loop: CASGLAGGGNQPQHF. The CDR3 nucleotides read TGTGCTAGTGGTTTGGCAGGGGGTGGCAATCAGCCCCAGCATTTT.